The entry that follows covers one TCR beta chain sequence. Its antigen is undetermined. These data are taken from a study of read filtering for tumor transcriptome and immune sequencing. Study-level background: The cohort had some 16 men and about 15 women aged roughly 45 to 90, mean about 68 years.

The CDR3 runs to 14 residues. Trimming removed 6 bases from V and 1 base from J, with 12 bases in between. Germline V gives CDR1 MNHNY, CDR2 SVGAGI (reference sequence). From 350 to 500 ng of RNA, a library with molecular barcoded alpha/delta and beta/gamma adaptors was made. TCRdb reprocessed the reads via MiXCR and lists one record per CDR3 protein. The sample records tens of thousands of distinct CDR3 sequences, about 19% being singletons. Study-level results: IR-seq and RNA-seq agreed better without single-read clonotypes.

The rearrangement joins TRBV6-6 to TRBJ1-1, with D perhaps matching TRBD1 (6 bases). The sample consisted of a population of CD138-negative cells sorted from bone marrow. This receptor was obtained from a donor aged 40 or older with multiple myeloma. CDR3 in amino acids: CASRSGEWNTEAFF. In nucleotides, the CDR3 is TGTGCCAGCAGGTCAGGGGAGTGGAACACTGAAGCTTTCTTT.